The 20 T cell receptor beta chains below all came from one sample that was sequenced in a study of T-cell reconstitution after alpha-beta-depleted transplantation in children. A library of TCRbeta sequences, prepared with unique molecular identifiers, was generated. TCRdb ran MiXCR on the PCR reads and lists one entry per CDR3 protein. The repertoire holds about 98,000 distinct CDR3 sequences, with under 7% as singletons. The sample in question was PBMCs, mostly from graft donor cells, obtained 60 days after TCRalphabeta/CD19-depleted stem cell transplant. Receptors were obtained from a female patient younger than 10 who had a stem cell transplant for Fanconi anemia, so the T cells may come from the graft donor.

This clonotype was observed many times. This chain joins TRBV13 and TRBJ2-5; 13 nucleotides align to TRBD2. Per germline, CDR1 PRHDT and CDR2 FYEKMQ (reference sequence). Trimming removed 5 bases from V and 3 bases from J; junction bases left unmatched: 6. The CDR3 totals 16 residues. In DNA form, the CDR3 reads TGTGCCAGCAGCATTACCGGGACTAGCGGGAAAGAGACCCAGTACTTC. It specifies CASSITGTSGKETQYF.

The chain carries TRBV20-1 and TRBJ2-3, with 13 bases aligning to TRBD2. From germline, CDR1 is DFQATT and CDR2 SNEGSKA (reference sequence). The CDR3 consists of 18 residues. The junction had 18 bases not matched to a gene; V was cut back by 6 bases and J by 6 bases. Here the CDR3 DNA reads TGCAGTGCCCCAACTAGCGGGAGGGCCGTCCCCTTTAAGGATACGCAGTATTTT. Translation gives CSAPTSGRAVPFKDTQYF.

The rearrangement uses TRBV5-1 and TRBJ2-1, with a weak D call TRBD1 (7 bases). There are 13 residues in the CDR3. Looked up from germline, CDR1 is SGHRS and CDR2 is YFSETQ. Deletions cut 5 bases from V and 5 bases from J, with 11 bases between. For the CDR3, the DNA is TGCGCCAGCAGTCAGGGGGGCCACAATGAGCAGTTCTTC. Protein sequence: CASSQGGHNEQFF.

This clonotype was seen more than once but under ten times. The gene calls are TRBV2 and TRBJ2-3; 7 nucleotides match TRBD1. Looked up from germline, CDR1 is SNHLY and CDR2 is FYNNEI. The CDR3 is 18 amino acids. The V and J ends lost 5 bases and 0 bases, in that order; junction bases with no gene match: 14. For the CDR3, the DNA is TGTGCCAGCAGTTCGACCAGGGGGAGAAGCCGTAGCACAGATACGCAGTATTTT. Residues: CASSSTRGRSRSTDTQYF.

This clonotype was recorded many times. The gene calls are TRBV2 and TRBJ2-5; D is ambiguous. Per germline, CDR1 SNHLY and CDR2 FYNNEI. The CDR3 covers 12 residues. With 9 bases removed from V and 1 base from J, the gap between germline ends came to 9 bases. CDR3 in DNA: TGTGCCAGGTTAGCAATCCAAGAGACCCAGTACTTC. Protein: CARLAIQETQYF.

There are a few counts of this clonotype. This chain uses TRBV5-1 with TRBJ2-5, with a tentative D call TRBD1 (7 bases). Trimming took off 4 bases at V and 5 bases at J, with 18 bases between the two ends. The CDR3 runs to 15 residues. The germline gives CDR1 SGHRS, CDR2 YFSETQ. The CDR3 spells CASSAYQGGLETQYF. In DNA form, the CDR3 reads TGCGCCAGCAGCGCGTACCAGGGGGGCCTGGAGACCCAGTACTTC.

V usage is TRBV29-1 and J usage is TRBJ2-1; D call uncertain. The germline CDR1 and CDR2 sequences are SQVTM and ANQGSEA. V lost 6 bases to trimming and J lost 4 bases, with 13 bases between them. The CDR3 contains 13 residues. The CDR3 DNA follows: TGCAGCGTAGCCCTGAACGCTTACAATGAGCAGTTCTTC. Protein product: CSVALNAYNEQFF.

In this sample, this clonotype turned up a few times. The chain couples TRBV7-3 to TRBJ2-3; 9 bases agree with TRBD2. Unmatched junction bases numbered 11, after V lost 5 bases and J lost 2 bases. The germline gives CDR1 SGHTA, CDR2 FQGTGA. The CDR3 has 17 amino acids. The CDR3, as DNA: TGTGCCAGCAGCACCCGAGACCCTAGCGGGGCCACAGATACGCAGTATTTT. Amino acids: CASSTRDPSGATDTQYF.

The chain joins TRBV25-1 to TRBJ2-2, with D perhaps TRBD1 (6 bases). Germline V gene lookup returns CDR1 MGHDK and CDR2 SYGVNS. The CDR3 runs 14 residues. Trimming shortened V by 4 bases and J by 5 bases, and 11 bases separated the two germline ends. The CDR3: CASSADRGTGELFF. CDR3 sequence (DNA): TGTGCCAGCAGTGCGGACAGAGGGACCGGGGAGCTGTTTTTT.

The table lists this clonotype with many counts. The chain carries TRBV29-1 and TRBJ1-1; D is unclear. The germline V gene encodes CDR1 SQVTM and CDR2 ANQGSEA. The ends were cut back, 0 bases at V and 3 bases at J, with 8 bases in the middle. The CDR3 consists of 13 residues. The CDR3 DNA reads TGCAGCGTTGAAGAAGGCACGGACACTGAAGCTTTCTTT. It encodes CSVEEGTDTEAFF.

In this sample, this clonotype turned up many times. This chain uses TRBV12-3 or TRBV12-4 with TRBJ2-1; D uncertain. This CDR3 has 16 amino acids. The V end was cut by 5 bases, the J end by 5 bases, with 19 bases between. The chain's CDR3 is CASSPGGSIKDNEQFF. CDR3 DNA sequence: TGTGCCAGCAGTCCGGGCGGATCAATAAAAGACAATGAGCAGTTCTTC.

The rearrangement joins TRBV28 to TRBJ2-7; the match to TRBD2 covers 8 bases. CDR3 length equals 17 residues. V trimming: 6 bases; J trimming: 2 bases; junction bases outside the gene matches: 15. The germline V gene has CDR1 MDHEN and CDR2 SYDVKM. Here the CDR3 reads CASSPGLVLLNAYEQYF. The DNA for the CDR3 is TGTGCCAGCAGCCCGGGACTAGTGTTACTGAACGCCTACGAGCAGTACTTC. Using reference TRBV28 and TRBJ2-7 for the parts outside the CDR3, the full variable domain is DVKVTQSSRYLVKRTGEKVFLECVQDMDHENMFWYRQDPGLGLRLIYFSYDVKMKEKGDIPEGYSVSREKKERFSLILESASTNQTSMYLCASSPGLVLLNAYEQYFGPGTRLTVT.

Here the CDR3 reads CASSLGIPSGGYSFGEQYF. The CDR3, as DNA: TGTGCCAGCTCACTTGGAATACCTAGCGGGGGGTACTCTTTCGGGGAGCAGTACTTC. The gene calls are TRBV18 and TRBJ2-7, with TRBD2 identical over 11 bases. The germline CDR1 and CDR2 sequences are KGHSH and LQKENI. V lost 4 bases and J lost 7; bases outside the gene matches: 21. This CDR3 is built from 19 residues.

This clonotype was observed at least ten times. The V call is TRBV7-9, the J call TRBJ2-5; the D is unclear. V lost 1 base, J lost 5 bases, and 5 bases lay in between. The CDR3 is 12 residues long. Germline values: CDR1 SEHNR, CDR2 FQNEAQ (reference sequence). CDR3 region: CASSLVLETQYF. The CDR3 DNA reads TGTGCCAGCAGCTTAGTTTTGGAGACCCAGTACTTC.

Many counts were recorded for this clonotype. The rearrangement joins TRBV28 to TRBJ2-1; TRBD1 matches 7 bases. J lost 6 bases, V lost 4 bases, and 30 bases had no gene match. The CDR3 runs 22 residues. CDR1 MDHEN and CDR2 SYDVKM come from the germline V gene. CDR3 in amino acids: CASSSDPTGTALARTTINEQFF. The CDR3 region has the DNA TGTGCCAGCAGTTCTGACCCGACAGGGACGGCATTGGCTAGGACAACAATCAATGAGCAGTTCTTC.

This clonotype has at least ten counts. J is TRBJ2-3 and V is TRBV3-1; TRBD2 matches 7 bases. The germline V gene has CDR1 LGHDT and CDR2 YNNKEL (reference sequence). V was clipped by 0 bases and J by 6 bases; unmatched bases: 3. This CDR3 has 14 amino acids. CDR3 DNA sequence: TGTGCCAGCAGCCAAGATCGGGGGGTTGATACGCAGTATTTT. This encodes CASSQDRGVDTQYF.

As to this clonotype: The junction departs from germline at one end; a sequencing error may be responsible. This chain connects TRBV10-3 to TRBJ2-2, with D unresolved. CDR3 length: 17 residues. Germline CDR1 reads ENHRY; CDR2 reads SYGVKD. CDR3: CAFSFGAGVSNTGELFF. DNA of the CDR3: TGTGCCTTCAGTTTTGGTGCCGGCGTGTCGAACACCGGGGAGCTGTTTTTT.

This clonotype was counted ten times or more. The J gene is TRBJ1-2, the V gene TRBV12-3 or TRBV12-4; 7 nucleotides line up with TRBD1. Losses at the gene ends were 4 bases for V and 4 bases for J; bases not matched to a gene: 3. There are 13 residues in the CDR3. CDR3 protein: CASSSRQGYGYTF. The DNA for the CDR3 is TGTGCCAGCAGTTCCCGACAGGGCTATGGCTACACCTTC.

This clonotype appeared a few times. The chain uses TRBV27 and TRBJ2-5; no clear D gene. Germline CDR1 reads MNHEY; CDR2 reads SMNVEV (reference sequence). This CDR3 has 17 residues. The V and J ends lost 5 bases and 1 base respectively, with 20 bases between them. Here the CDR3 reads CASSTGWRNSFQETQYF. The CDR3 DNA reads as TGTGCCAGCAGTACCGGTTGGCGTAACTCCTTCCAAGAGACCCAGTACTTC.

This clonotype was counted many times. This chain uses TRBV10-3 with TRBJ2-5; TRBD1 aligns across 7 bases. Germline lookup yields CDR1 ENHRY and CDR2 SYGVKD. The length of the CDR3 is 12 residues. The junction had 5 bases not matched to a gene; V was cut back by 6 bases and J by 7 bases. The CDR3 protein is CAIRTGWGTQYF. In DNA form, the CDR3 reads TGTGCCATCAGGACAGGGTGGGGGACCCAGTACTTC.